The subject of this entry is one T cell receptor (beta chain). No antigen is known for it. TCRdb reanalyzed the 5' RACE reads and collapses them to one entry per CDR3 protein, without DNA. Seen in this sample are about 41,000 distinct CDR3 sequences; the ten most common clones hold 4% to 6.5%. The data were taken from a study of monozygotic twins with inflammatory bowel disease. Skipping T cell sorting, the study isolated total RNA directly from whole blood. Study results and limitations: Using the inverse Simpson index, IBD patients had lower TCRbeta diversity than healthy co-twins. Differences in immunosuppressive treatment may have been a source of added variability in patient repertoires.

This clonotype originated in a human donor with ulcerative colitis or Crohn's disease, or a healthy co-twin of an affected twin (not recorded which). Sequencing input: blood.

CDR3: CASSLVSGTVNYGYTF. The chain is built from TRBV5-1 and TRBJ1-2; TCRdb calls TRBD1, which cannot be checked without DNA. Germline CDR1 SGHRS, CDR2 YFSETQ. CDR3 length: 16 amino acids.